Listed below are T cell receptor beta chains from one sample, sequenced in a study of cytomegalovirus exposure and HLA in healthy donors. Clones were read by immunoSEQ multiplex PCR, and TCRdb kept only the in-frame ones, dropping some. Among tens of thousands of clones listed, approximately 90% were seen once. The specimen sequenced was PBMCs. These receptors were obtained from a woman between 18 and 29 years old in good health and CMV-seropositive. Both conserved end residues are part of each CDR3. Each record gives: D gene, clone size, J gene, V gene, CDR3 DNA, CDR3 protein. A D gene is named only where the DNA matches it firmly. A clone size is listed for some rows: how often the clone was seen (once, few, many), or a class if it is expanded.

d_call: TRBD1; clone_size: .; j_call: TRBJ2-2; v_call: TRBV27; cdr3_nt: TGTGCCAGCAGTCGACTAGGACAGGGGACCGGGGAGCTGTTTTTT; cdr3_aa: CASSRLGQGTGELFF
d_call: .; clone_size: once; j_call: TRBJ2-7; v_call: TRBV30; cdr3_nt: TGTGCCTGGAGTGAGATGGGCCCCACGTACTTC; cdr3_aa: CAWSEMGPTYF
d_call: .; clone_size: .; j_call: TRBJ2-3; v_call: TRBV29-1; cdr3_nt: TGCAGCGCCGAGACCAGACAGTTTAGCACAGATACGCAGTATTTT; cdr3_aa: CSAETRQFSTDTQYF
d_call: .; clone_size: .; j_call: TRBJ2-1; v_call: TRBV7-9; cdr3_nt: TGTGCCAGCAGCTCTCAGACTAACTACAATGAGCAGTTCTTC; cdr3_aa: CASSSQTNYNEQFF
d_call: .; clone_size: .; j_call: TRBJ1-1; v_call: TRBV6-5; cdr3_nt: TGTGCCAGCAGTCCTCGGCGGGGGGCTGAAGCTTTCTTT; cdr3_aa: CASSPRRGAEAFF
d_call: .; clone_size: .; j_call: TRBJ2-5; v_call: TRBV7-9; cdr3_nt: TGTGCCAGCAGCTCCCCAGGGGGGGAGACCCAGTACTTC; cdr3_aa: CASSSPGGETQYF
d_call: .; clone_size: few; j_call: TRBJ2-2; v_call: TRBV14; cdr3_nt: TGTGCCAGCAGCTCGCGTCATGCCACCGGGGAGCTGTTTTTT; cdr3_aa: CASSSRHATGELFF
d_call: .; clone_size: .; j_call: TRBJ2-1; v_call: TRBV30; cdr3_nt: TGTGCCTGGAGTGTAGGAGGATTTTTGGAGCAGTTCTTC; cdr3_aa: CAWSVGGFLEQFF
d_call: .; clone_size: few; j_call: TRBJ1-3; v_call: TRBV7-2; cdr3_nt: TGTGCCAGCAGCTACCAGGGTACTGGAAACACCATATATTTT; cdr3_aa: CASSYQGTGNTIYF
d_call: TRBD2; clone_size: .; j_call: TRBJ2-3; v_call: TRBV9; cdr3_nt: TGTGCCAGCAGCCCTCCTAGCGGGAGGGCCGCAGATACGCAGTATTTT; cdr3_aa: CASSPPSGRAADTQYF
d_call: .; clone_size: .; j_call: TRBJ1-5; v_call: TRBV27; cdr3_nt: TGTGCCAGCAGTTTATCGGCAGTTAGCAATCAGCCCCAGCATTTT; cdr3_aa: CASSLSAVSNQPQHF
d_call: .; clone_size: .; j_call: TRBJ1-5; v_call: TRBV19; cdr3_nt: TGTGCCAGTACCGCGATTGGCAATCAGCCCCAGCATTTT; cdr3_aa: CASTAIGNQPQHF
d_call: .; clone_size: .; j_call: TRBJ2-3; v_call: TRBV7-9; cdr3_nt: TGTGCCAGCAGCTTAGCGGGCAGCCGCACAGATACGCAGTATTTT; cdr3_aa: CASSLAGSRTDTQYF
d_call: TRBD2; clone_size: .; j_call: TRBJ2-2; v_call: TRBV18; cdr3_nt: TGTGCCAGCTCACTAGCGGGAGATGACACCGGGGAGCTGTTTTTT; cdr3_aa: CASSLAGDDTGELFF
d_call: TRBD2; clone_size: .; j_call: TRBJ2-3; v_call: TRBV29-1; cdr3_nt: TGCAGCGCCCATAGCGGGAGACGCCCAGATACGCAGTATTTT; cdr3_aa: CSAHSGRRPDTQYF
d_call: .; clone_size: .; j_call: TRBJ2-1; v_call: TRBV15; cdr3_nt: TGTGCCACCAGCAGAGCTCGGGGGAGTGGCGATGAGCAGTTCTTC; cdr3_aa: CATSRARGSGDEQFF
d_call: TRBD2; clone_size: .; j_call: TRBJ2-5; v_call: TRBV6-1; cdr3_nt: TGTGCCAGCAGTGAGGCTAGCGGGATGGTGACCCAGTACTTC; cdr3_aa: CASSEASGMVTQYF
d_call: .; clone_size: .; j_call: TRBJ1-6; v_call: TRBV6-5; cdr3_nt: TGTGCCAGCAGGAAAAAAGGGGATAATTCACCCCTCCACTTT; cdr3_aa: CASRKKGDNSPLHF
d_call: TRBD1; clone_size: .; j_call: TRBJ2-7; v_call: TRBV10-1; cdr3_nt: TGCGCCAGCAGTGAGTCGTGGGGGACAGGGGAATCCCCCCTCTCCTACGAGCAGTACTTC; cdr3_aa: CASSESWGTGESPLSYEQYF
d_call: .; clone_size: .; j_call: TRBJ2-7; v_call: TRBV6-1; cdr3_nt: TGTGCCAGCAGTGAAACTCAGGGTATTTTCCAGAGCTCCTACGAGCAGTACTTC; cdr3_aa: CASSETQGIFQSSYEQYF
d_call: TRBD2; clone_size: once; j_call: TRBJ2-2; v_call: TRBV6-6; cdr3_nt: TGTGCCAGCAGTTTTAGCGGGAGGGTTTCCGGGGAGCTGTTTTTT; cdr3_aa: CASSFSGRVSGELFF
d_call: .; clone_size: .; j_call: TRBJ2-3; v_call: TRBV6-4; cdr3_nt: TGTGCCAGCAGTGACTCCTCGACTGGCTCGCAGTATTTT; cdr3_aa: CASSDSSTGSQYF
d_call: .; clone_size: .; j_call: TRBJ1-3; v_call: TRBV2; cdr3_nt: TGTGCCAGCGGACAACAAGGAAACACCATATATTTT; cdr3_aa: CASGQQGNTIYF
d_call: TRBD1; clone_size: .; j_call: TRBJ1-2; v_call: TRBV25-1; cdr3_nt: TGTGCCAGCAGCAGACAGGGAAACTATGGCTACACCTTC; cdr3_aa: CASSRQGNYGYTF
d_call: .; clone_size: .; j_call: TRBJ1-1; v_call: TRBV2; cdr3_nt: TGTGCCAGCAGGGAGGATCCCGCGAACACTGAAGCTTTCTTT; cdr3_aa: CASREDPANTEAFF
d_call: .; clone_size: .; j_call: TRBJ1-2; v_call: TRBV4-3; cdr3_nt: TGCGCCAGCAGCCCCGGACAAGCGGGAGGCTATGGCTACACCTTC; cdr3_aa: CASSPGQAGGYGYTF